The 8 T cell receptor beta chains in this list originate from one sample, sequenced in a study of blood T cell repertoires in COVID-19. Assay: immunoSEQ multiplex PCR; the TCRdb copy retains only in-frame clones and omits some. This table has fewer than 110,000 clones, around nine tenths appearing once. The sample was peripheral blood. Receptors were obtained from a young woman with acute or convalescent COVID-19.

This chain links TRBV2 with TRBJ1-3; D may be TRBD1 (5 bases). V was clipped by 3 bases and J by 0 bases, with 9 bases between them. Per germline, CDR1 SNHLY and CDR2 FYNNEI. The CDR3 has 15 residues. The CDR3 loop is CASSDGAASGNTIYF. The CDR3 DNA reads TGTGCCAGCAGTGATGGGGCAGCCTCTGGAAACACCATATATTTT.

The rearrangement uses TRBV4-3 and TRBJ2-1; TRBD2 matches 11 bases. V lost 4 bases and J lost 7; bases outside the gene matches: 9. CDR3 size: 16 residues. Germline CDR1 reads LGHNA; CDR2 reads YSLEER. Here the CDR3 reads CASSPRLAGGLNEQFF. The CDR3 DNA sequence: TGCGCCAGCAGCCCGAGATTAGCGGGGGGGTTAAATGAGCAGTTCTTC.

The chain recombines TRBV30 with TRBJ2-3; D is unresolved. The CDR3 is 13 residues long. The germline V and J ends were trimmed by 2 bases and 7 bases, with 13 bases remaining between them. CDR1 is GTSNPN, CDR2 SVGIG, per germline (reference sequence). The CDR3 DNA reads as TGTGCCTGGAGTCCGGGTCCCAGAAATACGCAGTATTTT. Translated: CAWSPGPRNTQYF.

Here the CDR3 DNA reads TGCGCCAGCAGTGAGTCGCTCTATGGCGGTTCACAAGAGACCCAGTACTTC. This codes for CASSESLYGGSQETQYF. V gene TRBV10-1 combines with J gene TRBJ2-5; D not resolved. CDR3 length: 17 residues. Germline CDR1 is WNHNN and CDR2 is SYGVQD (reference sequence). V was shortened by 0 bases and J by 2 bases, with 16 bases between the two germline ends.

A few counts support this clone. The chain joins TRBV7-2 to TRBJ2-5; unclear D gene. The CDR3 is 13 amino acids. V gave up 6 bases and J gave up 0 bases, with 8 bases separating them. CDR1 is SGHTA and CDR2 is FQGNSA in the germline V gene. The CDR3 nucleotides are TGTGCCAGCAGTGTAATATACCAAGAGACCCAGTACTTC. The encoded protein is CASSVIYQETQYF.

This chain connects TRBV10-1 to TRBJ2-7, with D possibly TRBD1 on 6 matching bases. The CDR3 extends over 14 amino acids. The germline V gene has CDR1 WNHNN and CDR2 SYGVQD (reference sequence). With 5 bases removed from V and 7 bases from J, the gap between germline ends came to 18 bases. The CDR3 nucleotides read TGCGCCAGCAGTCCGGCAGGACAGATTGGGGAGCAGTACTTC. This translates into CASSPAGQIGEQYF.

The chain couples TRBV28 to TRBJ2-5; D remains unclear. This CDR3 spans 11 amino acids. Germline CDR1 reads MDHEN; CDR2 reads SYDVKM. V lost 1 base and J 5 bases, leaving 2 bases between the germline ends. The CDR3 nucleotides read TGTGCCAGCAGTTTATCGGAGACCCAGTACTTC. Protein: CASSLSETQYF.

The gene calls are TRBV6-5 and TRBJ1-6; D is uncertain. Trimming removed 4 bases from V and 6 bases from J, with 10 bases in between. The germline gives CDR1 MNHEY, CDR2 SVGAGI. The CDR3 is 14 amino acids. The CDR3 loop is CASSSEPRNSPLHF. The CDR3 region has the DNA TGTGCCAGCAGTTCCGAGCCCCGTAATTCACCCCTCCACTTT.